One and the same sample provided the 18 T cell receptor beta chains below, sequenced in a study of blood T cell repertoires in COVID-19 (dated by TCRdb to 2020 to 2022). The method behind the library was the immunoSEQ multiplex PCR assay. TCRdb carries this immuneACCESS record with in-frame sequences only. Its versions omit some clonotypes, under half of them owing to an unresolved V gene in the studies checked, with the rest unexplained. This sample gives about 180,000 clones in total; roughly nine tenths of them show up just once. The leading ten clones occupy approximately 2.9% of the sample. Material for sequencing was peripheral blood. The source is a woman aged 25 to 39 with active or convalescent COVID-19.

The V and J genes are TRBV2 and TRBJ1-4, with 10 bases that match TRBD1. Germline V CDR1 and CDR2: SNHLY, FYNNEI. Trimming took 5 bases from V and 7 from J; bases not matched to a gene: 16. This CDR3 is 18 amino acids long. The DNA of the CDR3 is TGTGCCAGCAGTCCAACGGGACAGGGGAAATCTGCGGGTGAAAAACTGTTTTTT. Amino acid sequence: CASSPTGQGKSAGEKLFF.

The gene calls are TRBV28 and TRBJ2-6; D might be TRBD1 (5 bases). Looked up from germline, CDR1 is MDHEN and CDR2 is SYDVKM. Trimming removed 2 bases from V and 1 base from J, with 6 bases in between. The CDR3 is made up of 15 amino acids. The CDR3 bases are TGTGCCAGCAGTTTAGCAGGGTCTGGGGCCAACGTCCTGACTTTC. Protein product: CASSLAGSGANVLTF.

The table lists this clone with a count of one. The chain carries TRBV5-4 and TRBJ2-1; D is unclear. Germline V gene sequence: CDR1 SGHNT, CDR2 YYREEE (reference sequence). The CDR3 runs to 15 residues. V was trimmed by 1 base and J by 5 bases, leaving 13 bases between them. In DNA, the CDR3 is TGTGCCAGCAGCTTGCCTCCCCCCTACGACAATGAGCAGTTCTTC. Translation gives CASSLPPPYDNEQFF.

The CDR3, as DNA: TGTGCCAGCAGTTTATTCCGGGAGGCCCACGAGCAGTACTTC. Its protein is CASSLFREAHEQYF. The chain combines TRBV27 with TRBJ2-7, with 7 bases fitting TRBD2. V lost 1 base, J lost 5 bases, and 5 bases stayed unmatched. The CDR3 loop spans 14 amino acids. CDR1 and CDR2 from the germline V gene are MNHEY and SMNVEV (reference sequence).

The chain recombines TRBV29-1 with TRBJ2-7, with 9 bases aligning to TRBD1. Trimming removed 5 bases from V and 5 bases from J; junction bases left unmatched: 4. The CDR3 spans 12 residues. Germline-derived CDR1 and CDR2 are SQVTM and ANQGSEA. The CDR3 bases are TGCAGCGTTCGCACAGGGGGCAACGAGCAGTACTTC. Translated: CSVRTGGNEQYF.

This clone was picked up a small number of times. This chain uses TRBV4-1 with TRBJ1-4, with TRBD1 matching over 7 bases. The CDR3 has 17 amino acids. Looked up from germline, CDR1 is MGHRA and CDR2 is YSYEKL. V gave up 2 bases and J gave up 8 bases; unmatched junction bases: 14. The CDR3 bases are TGCGCCAGCAGCCAACGATACCCCAGGGGGGACGGAGAAAAACTGTTTTTT. Its translation: CASSQRYPRGDGEKLFF.

The chain links TRBV3-1 (or the pseudogene TRBV3-2) to TRBJ1-5, with TRBD1 as a possible D gene (6 bases). The CDR3 runs to 14 residues. Germline V CDR1 and CDR2: LGHDT, YNNKEL (reference sequence). Trimming took off 2 bases at V and 2 bases at J, with 7 bases between the two ends. The CDR3 DNA reads as TGTGCCAGCAGCCAACGGACAGGCAATCAGCCCCAGCATTTT. Encoded protein: CASSQRTGNQPQHF.

The chain combines TRBV6-5 with TRBJ2-5, with 8 bases lining up with TRBD1. The junction had 1 base not matched to a gene; V was cut back by 2 bases and J by 2 bases. CDR3 length: 14 residues. Per germline, CDR1 MNHEY and CDR2 SVGAGI. CDR3 residues: CASSYDRGQETQYF. In DNA, the CDR3 is TGTGCCAGCAGTTACGACAGGGGTCAAGAGACCCAGTACTTC.

The count of this clone is one. J is TRBJ2-7 and V is TRBV13; 8 bases fit TRBD1. The CDR3 loop spans 14 amino acids. The V and J ends lost 5 bases and 5 bases, in that order; junction bases with no gene match: 8. CDR1 is PRHDT, CDR2 FYEKMQ, per germline (reference sequence). CDR3: CASSMTGAMDEQYF. The CDR3 DNA reads as TGTGCCAGCAGCATGACAGGGGCTATGGACGAGCAGTACTTC.

The chain recombines TRBV5-4 with TRBJ1-2; 11 nucleotides agree with TRBD1. Germline CDR1 reads SGHNT; CDR2 reads YYREEE (reference sequence). The CDR3 contains 17 residues. Trimming removed 0 bases from V and 4 bases from J; junction bases left unmatched: 8. The CDR3 reads CASSLASGQGVIYGYTF. CDR3 nucleotide sequence: TGTGCCAGCAGCTTGGCCTCGGGACAGGGGGTGATCTATGGCTACACCTTC. The entire variable domain, with the rest obtained from reference TRBV5-4 and TRBJ1-2, is as follows: ETGVTQSPTHLIKTRGQQVTLRCSSQSGHNTVSWYQQALGQGPQFIFQYYREEENGRGNFPPRFSGLQFPNYSSELNVNALELDDSALYLCASSLASGQGVIYGYTFGSGTRLTVV.

CDR3 DNA: TGTGCCAGCAGTGAAGGGACAGGGAATACACCCCTCCACTTT. Translating it yields CASSEGTGNTPLHF. This sequence joins TRBV25-1 and TRBJ1-6; 9 bases agree with TRBD1. This CDR3 region has 14 residues. The germline gives CDR1 MGHDK, CDR2 SYGVNS. V dropped 2 bases and J dropped 11; count of bases not matched to a gene: 4.

The chain has TRBV3-1 (or the pseudogene TRBV3-2) and TRBJ1-1; 7 positions match TRBD1. CDR1 is LGHDT and CDR2 is YNNKEL in the germline V gene (reference sequence). The CDR3 has 15 residues. V trimming: 1 base; J trimming: 1 base; junction bases outside the gene matches: 3. CDR3 amino acids: CASSQVGQTNTEAFF. For the CDR3, the DNA is TGTGCCAGCAGCCAAGTGGGACAGACGAACACTGAAGCTTTCTTT.

V gene TRBV12-3 or TRBV12-4 combines with J gene TRBJ1-2, with TRBD1 as a possible D gene (6 bases). Trimming took off 7 bases at V and 2 bases at J, with 8 bases between the two ends. There are 12 residues in the CDR3. The CDR3 sequence: CASNTGNYGYTF. CDR3 DNA: TGTGCCAGCAACACAGGGAACTATGGCTACACCTTC.

J is TRBJ2-5 and V is TRBV30; D unresolved. V gave up 0 bases and J gave up 2 bases, with 4 bases separating them. This CDR3 region has 12 residues. CDR1 and CDR2 from the germline V gene are GTSNPN and SVGIG (reference sequence). CDR3 in amino acids: CAWSVAQETQYF. Written as DNA, the CDR3 is TGTGCCTGGAGTGTTGCGCAAGAGACCCAGTACTTC. Full variable domain (missing parts from reference TRBV30 and TRBJ2-5): SQTIHQWPATLVQPVGSPLSLECTVEGTSNPNLYWYRQAAGRGLQLLFYSVGIGQISSEVPQNLSASRPQDRQFILSSKKLLLSDSGFYLCAWSVAQETQYFGPGTRLLVL.

The chain links TRBV5-4 to TRBJ1-2; TRBD1 agrees at 12 bases. The ends lost 3 bases at V and 4 bases at J; junction bases unmatched: 10. The CDR3 length is 17 residues. From germline, CDR1 is SGHNT and CDR2 YYREEE (reference sequence). The CDR3, as DNA: TGTGCCAGCAGCTCCGGGACAGGGGGCGCCAGGGGCTATGGCTACACCTTC. Amino acids: CASSSGTGGARGYGYTF.

V is TRBV11-3 and J is TRBJ1-6, with D uncertain. V was clipped by 2 bases and J by 9 bases, with 8 bases between them. There are 13 residues in the CDR3. Germline CDR1 SGHNT, CDR2 YENEEA. The CDR3 is CASSLSNFSPLHF. DNA of the CDR3: TGTGCCAGCAGCTTATCGAACTTTTCACCCCTCCACTTT.

The chain is built from TRBV7-6 and TRBJ2-1, with TRBD2 matching 10 bases. The germline gives CDR1 SGHVS, CDR2 FNYEAQ. The CDR3 has 15 residues. Trimming removed 5 bases from V and 2 bases from J; junction bases left unmatched: 3. The CDR3 loop reads CASSPSGGAYNEQFF. The DNA for the CDR3 is TGTGCCAGCAGCCCAAGCGGGGGGGCCTACAATGAGCAGTTCTTC.

The chain carries TRBV19 and TRBJ2-1, with 9 bases matching TRBD1. The V segment lost 9 bases and the J segment 4 bases; nucleotides outside the gene matches: 10. Per the germline V gene, CDR1 is LNHDA and CDR2 is SQIVND (reference sequence). This CDR3 is built from 15 residues. The CDR3 loop is CASLGRDRAYNEQFF. The CDR3 nucleotides are TGTGCCAGCCTTGGAAGGGACAGGGCGTACAATGAGCAGTTCTTC.